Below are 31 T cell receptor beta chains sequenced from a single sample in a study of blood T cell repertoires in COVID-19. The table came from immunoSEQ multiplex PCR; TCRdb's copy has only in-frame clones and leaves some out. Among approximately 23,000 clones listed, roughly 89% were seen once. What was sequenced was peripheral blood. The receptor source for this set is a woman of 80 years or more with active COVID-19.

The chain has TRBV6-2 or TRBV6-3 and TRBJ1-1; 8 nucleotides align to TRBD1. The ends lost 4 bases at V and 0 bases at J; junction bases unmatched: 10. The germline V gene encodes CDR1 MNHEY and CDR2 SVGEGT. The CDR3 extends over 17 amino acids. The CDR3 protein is CASSLAGTGRLNTEAFF. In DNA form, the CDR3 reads TGTGCCAGCAGTTTGGCCGGGACAGGCCGACTGAACACTGAAGCTTTCTTT.

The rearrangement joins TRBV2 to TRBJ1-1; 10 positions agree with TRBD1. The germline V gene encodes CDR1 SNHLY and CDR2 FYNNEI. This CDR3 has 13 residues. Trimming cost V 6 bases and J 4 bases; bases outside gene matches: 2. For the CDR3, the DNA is TGTGCCAGCAGGGGACAGGGGAGCACTGAAGCTTTCTTT. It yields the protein CASRGQGSTEAFF. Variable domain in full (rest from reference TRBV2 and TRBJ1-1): EPEVTQTPSHQVTQMGQEVILRCVPISNHLYFYWYRQILGQKVEFLVSFYNNEISEKSEIFDDQFSVERPDGSNFTLKIRSTKLEDSAMYFCASRGQGSTEAFFGQGTRLTVV.

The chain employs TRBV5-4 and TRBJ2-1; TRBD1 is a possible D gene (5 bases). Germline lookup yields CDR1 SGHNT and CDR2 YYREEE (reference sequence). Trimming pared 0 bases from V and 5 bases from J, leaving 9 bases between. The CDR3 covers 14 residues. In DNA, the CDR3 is TGTGCCAGCAGCTTGGCCGGCAGGGACAATGAGCAGTTCTTC. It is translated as CASSLAGRDNEQFF.

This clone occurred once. The CDR3: CASSLAGHFQETQYF. CDR3 in DNA: TGTGCCAGCAGCTTAGCTGGTCACTTTCAAGAGACCCAGTACTTC. The chain joins TRBV13 to TRBJ2-5, with unresolved D. CDR3 size: 15 residues. CDR1 is PRHDT, CDR2 FYEKMQ, per germline (reference sequence). V gave up 1 base and J gave up 2 bases, with 11 bases separating them.

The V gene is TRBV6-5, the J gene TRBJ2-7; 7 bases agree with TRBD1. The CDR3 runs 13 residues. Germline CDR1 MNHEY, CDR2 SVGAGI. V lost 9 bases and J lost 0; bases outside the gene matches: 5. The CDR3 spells CARSGQISYEQYF. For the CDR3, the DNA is TGTGCCAGGTCGGGACAGATCTCCTACGAGCAGTACTTC.

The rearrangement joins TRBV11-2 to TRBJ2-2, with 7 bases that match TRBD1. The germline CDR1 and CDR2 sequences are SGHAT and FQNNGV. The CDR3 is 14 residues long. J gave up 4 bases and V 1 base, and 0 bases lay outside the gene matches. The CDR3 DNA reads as TGTGCCAGCAGCTTAGGACAGGGCACCGGGGAGCTGTTTTTT. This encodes CASSLGQGTGELFF. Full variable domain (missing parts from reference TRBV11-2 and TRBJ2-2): EAGVAQSPRYKIIEKRQSVAFWCNPISGHATLYWYQQILGQGPKLLIQFQNNGVVDDSQLPKDRFSAERLKGVDSTLKIQPAKLEDSAVYLCASSLGQGTGELFFGEGSRLTVL.

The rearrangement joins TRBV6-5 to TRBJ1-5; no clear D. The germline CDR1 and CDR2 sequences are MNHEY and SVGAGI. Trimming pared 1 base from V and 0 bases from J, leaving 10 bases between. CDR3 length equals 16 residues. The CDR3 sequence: CASSYLGTDSNQPQHF. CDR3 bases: TGTGCCAGCAGTTACTTGGGCACCGATAGCAATCAGCCCCAGCATTTT.

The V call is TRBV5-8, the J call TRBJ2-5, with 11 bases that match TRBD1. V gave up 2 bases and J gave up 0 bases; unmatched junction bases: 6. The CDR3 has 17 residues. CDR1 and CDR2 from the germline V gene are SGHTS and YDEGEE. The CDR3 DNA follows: TGTGCCAGCAGCTTCGGGACAGGGGGACAGTACCAAGAGACCCAGTACTTC. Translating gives CASSFGTGGQYQETQYF.

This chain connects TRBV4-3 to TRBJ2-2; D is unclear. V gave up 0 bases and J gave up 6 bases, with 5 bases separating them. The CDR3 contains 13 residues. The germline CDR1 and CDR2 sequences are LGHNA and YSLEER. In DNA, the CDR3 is TGCGCCAGCAGCCAAGATCCGGCCGGGGAGCTGTTTTTT. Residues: CASSQDPAGELFF.

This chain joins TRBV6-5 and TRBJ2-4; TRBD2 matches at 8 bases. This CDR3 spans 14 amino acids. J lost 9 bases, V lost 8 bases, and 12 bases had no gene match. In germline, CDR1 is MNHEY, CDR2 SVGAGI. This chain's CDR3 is CASGLAGGRGIQYF. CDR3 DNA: TGTGCCAGCGGACTCGCGGGGGGCCGGGGCATTCAGTACTTC.

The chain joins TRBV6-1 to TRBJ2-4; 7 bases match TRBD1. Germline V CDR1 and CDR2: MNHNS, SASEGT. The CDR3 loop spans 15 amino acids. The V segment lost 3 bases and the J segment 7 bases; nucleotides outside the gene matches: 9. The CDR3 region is CASSDATRQGNIQYF. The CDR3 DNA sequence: TGTGCCAGCAGTGACGCAACCAGACAGGGTAACATTCAGTACTTC.

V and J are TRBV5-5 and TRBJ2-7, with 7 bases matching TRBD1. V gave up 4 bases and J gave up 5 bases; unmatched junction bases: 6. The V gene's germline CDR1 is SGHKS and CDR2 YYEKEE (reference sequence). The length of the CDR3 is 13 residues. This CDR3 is CASSTRQGNEQYF. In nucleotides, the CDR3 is TGTGCCAGCAGCACCAGACAGGGAAACGAGCAGTACTTC.

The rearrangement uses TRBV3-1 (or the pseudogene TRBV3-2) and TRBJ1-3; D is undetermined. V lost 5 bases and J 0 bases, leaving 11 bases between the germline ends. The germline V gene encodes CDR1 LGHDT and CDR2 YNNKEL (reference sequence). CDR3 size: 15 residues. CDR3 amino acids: CASSLGLISGNTIYF. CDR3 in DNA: TGTGCCAGCAGCTTAGGACTGATCTCTGGAAACACCATATATTTT.

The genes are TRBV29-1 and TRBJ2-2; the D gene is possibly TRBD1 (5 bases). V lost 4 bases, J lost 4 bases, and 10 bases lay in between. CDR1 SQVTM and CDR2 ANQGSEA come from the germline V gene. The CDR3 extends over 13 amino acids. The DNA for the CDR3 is TGCAGCGTTGCCAGGGTTGGCACCGGGGAGCTGTTTTTT. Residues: CSVARVGTGELFF.

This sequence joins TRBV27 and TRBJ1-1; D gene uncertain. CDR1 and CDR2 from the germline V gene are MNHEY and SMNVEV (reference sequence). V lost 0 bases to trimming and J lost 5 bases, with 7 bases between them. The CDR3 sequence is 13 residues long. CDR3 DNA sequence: TGTGCCAGCAGTTTATCGGAGAAGACTGAAGCTTTCTTT. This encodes CASSLSEKTEAFF.

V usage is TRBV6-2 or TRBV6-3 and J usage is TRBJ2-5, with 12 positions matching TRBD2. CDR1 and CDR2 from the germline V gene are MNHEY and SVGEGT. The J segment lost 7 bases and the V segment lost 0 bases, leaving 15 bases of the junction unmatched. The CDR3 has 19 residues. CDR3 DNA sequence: TGTGCCAGCAGTTACTCACCTAGCGGGGGGGCCGGGTACTTAGTGACCCAGTACTTC. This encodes CASSYSPSGGAGYLVTQYF.

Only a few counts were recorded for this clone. DNA for the CDR3: TGTGCCAGCAGCCCGGGACAGGTCGCAAGGAACGAGCAGTACTTC. Translating it yields CASSPGQVARNEQYF. This rearrangement joins TRBV6-5 to TRBJ2-7; TRBD1 matches at 8 bases. V gave up 6 bases and J gave up 5 bases; unmatched junction bases: 12. CDR3 length: 15 amino acids. Germline V CDR1 and CDR2: MNHEY, SVGAGI.

Here the CDR3 DNA reads TGTGCCAGCAGCTTAGTTTCAGGGAACACCGGGGAGCTGTTTTTT. Amino acid sequence: CASSLVSGNTGELFF. This chain links TRBV7-9 with TRBJ2-2; D gene ambiguous. The V and J ends lost 1 base and 1 base respectively, with 7 bases between them. Looked up from germline, CDR1 is SEHNR and CDR2 is FQNEAQ (reference sequence). CDR3 length equals 15 residues.

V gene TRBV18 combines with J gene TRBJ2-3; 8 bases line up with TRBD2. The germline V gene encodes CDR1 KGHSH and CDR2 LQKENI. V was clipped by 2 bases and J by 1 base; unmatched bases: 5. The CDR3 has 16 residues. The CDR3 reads CASSPFRSGGTDTQYF. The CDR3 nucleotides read TGTGCCAGCTCACCATTTCGTAGCGGGGGCACAGATACGCAGTATTTT. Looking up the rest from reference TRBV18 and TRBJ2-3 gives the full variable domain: NAGVMQNPRHLVRRRGQEARLRCSPMKGHSHVYWYRQLPEEGLKFMVYLQKENIIDESGMPKERFSAEFPKEGPSILRIQQVVRGDSAAYFCASSPFRSGGTDTQYFGPGTRLTVL.

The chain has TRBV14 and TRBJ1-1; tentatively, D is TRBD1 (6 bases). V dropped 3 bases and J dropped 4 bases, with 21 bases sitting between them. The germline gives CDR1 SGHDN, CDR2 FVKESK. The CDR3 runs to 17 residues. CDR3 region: CASSHSPLSRGPTEAFF. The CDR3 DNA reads TGTGCCAGCAGCCATTCCCCTCTTTCCAGGGGTCCCACTGAAGCTTTCTTT.

The CDR3 DNA is TGTGCCAGCAGCCCCCTGGTTCTGGGACTAGCCTACAATGAGCAGTTCTTC. Translated, it gives CASSPLVLGLAYNEQFF. V and J are TRBV6-2 or TRBV6-3 and TRBJ2-1; 8 positions agree with TRBD2. Losses at the gene ends were 6 bases for V and 2 bases for J; bases not matched to a gene: 12. Germline V gene data show CDR1 as MNHEY and CDR2 as SVGEGT. This CDR3 has 17 amino acids.

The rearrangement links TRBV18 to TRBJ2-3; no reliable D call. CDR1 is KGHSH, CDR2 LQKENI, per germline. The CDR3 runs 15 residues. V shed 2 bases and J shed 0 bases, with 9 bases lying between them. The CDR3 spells CASSPIPGSTDTQYF. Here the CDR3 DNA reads TGTGCCAGCTCACCAATCCCCGGGAGCACAGATACGCAGTATTTT.

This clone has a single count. The CDR3 coding sequence is TGTGCCACCTCGGGAACGGCGAACACTGAAGCTTTCTTT. It codes for CATSGTANTEAFF. This chain uses TRBV25-1 with TRBJ1-1; D call uncertain. Germline V gene lookup returns CDR1 MGHDK and CDR2 SYGVNS. With 10 bases removed from V and 1 base from J, the gap between germline ends came to 13 bases. CDR3 length equals 13 residues.

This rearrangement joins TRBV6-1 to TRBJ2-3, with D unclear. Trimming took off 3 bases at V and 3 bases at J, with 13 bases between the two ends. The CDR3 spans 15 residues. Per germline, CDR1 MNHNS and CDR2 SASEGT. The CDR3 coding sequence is TGTGCCAGCAGTGATCAGTCTGGAGTTACAGATACGCAGTATTTT. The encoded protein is CASSDQSGVTDTQYF.

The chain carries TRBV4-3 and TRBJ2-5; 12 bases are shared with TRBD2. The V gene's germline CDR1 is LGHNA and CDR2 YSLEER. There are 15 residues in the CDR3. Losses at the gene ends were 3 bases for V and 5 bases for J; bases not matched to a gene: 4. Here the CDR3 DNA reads TGCGCCAGCAGCCAGACTAGCGGGGGTTGGGAGACCCAGTACTTC. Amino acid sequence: CASSQTSGGWETQYF.

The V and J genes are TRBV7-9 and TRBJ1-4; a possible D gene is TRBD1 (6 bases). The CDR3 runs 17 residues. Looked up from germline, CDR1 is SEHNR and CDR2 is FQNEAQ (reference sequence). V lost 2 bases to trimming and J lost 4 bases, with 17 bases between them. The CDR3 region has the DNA TGTGCCAGCAGCTTACCCTCCCTCGACAGGATTAATGAAAAACTGTTTTTT. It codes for CASSLPSLDRINEKLFF.

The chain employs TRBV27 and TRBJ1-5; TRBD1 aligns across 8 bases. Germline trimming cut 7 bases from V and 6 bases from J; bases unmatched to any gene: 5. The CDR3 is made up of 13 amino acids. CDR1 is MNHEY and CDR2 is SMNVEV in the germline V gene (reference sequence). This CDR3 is CASKTGVGQPQHF. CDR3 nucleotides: TGTGCCAGCAAGACAGGGGTTGGTCAGCCCCAGCATTTT.

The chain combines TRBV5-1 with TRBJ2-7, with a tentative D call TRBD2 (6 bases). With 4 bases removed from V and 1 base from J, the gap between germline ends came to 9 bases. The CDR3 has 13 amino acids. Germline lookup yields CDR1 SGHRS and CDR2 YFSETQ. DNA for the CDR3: TGCGCCAGCAGCGCGGGAACTTCCTACGAGCAGTACTTC. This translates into CASSAGTSYEQYF.

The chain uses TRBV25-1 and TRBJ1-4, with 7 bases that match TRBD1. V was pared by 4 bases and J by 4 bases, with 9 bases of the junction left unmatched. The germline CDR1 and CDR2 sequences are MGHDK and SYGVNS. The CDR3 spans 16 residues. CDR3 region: CASSGSRDRYNEKLFF. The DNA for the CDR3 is TGTGCCAGCAGTGGTTCCAGGGACAGATATAATGAAAAACTGTTTTTT.

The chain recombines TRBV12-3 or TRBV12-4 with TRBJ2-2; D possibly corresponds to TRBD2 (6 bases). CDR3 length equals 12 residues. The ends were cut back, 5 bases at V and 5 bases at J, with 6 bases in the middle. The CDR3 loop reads CASSRGTGELFF. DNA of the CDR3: TGTGCCAGCAGTCGGGGGACCGGGGAGCTGTTTTTT.

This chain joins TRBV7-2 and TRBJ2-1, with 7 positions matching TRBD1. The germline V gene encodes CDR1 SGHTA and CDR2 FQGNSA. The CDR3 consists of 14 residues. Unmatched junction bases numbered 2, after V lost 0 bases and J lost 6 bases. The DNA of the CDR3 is TGTGCCAGCAGCTTAGCGACAGGGCCCAATGAGCAGTTCTTC. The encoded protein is CASSLATGPNEQFF.